A single sample is the source of the 10 T cell receptor beta chains below, sequenced in a study of blood T cell repertoires in COVID-19. Assay used: immunoSEQ multiplex PCR; TCRdb lists only in-frame clones, some missing. The repertoire has 130,000 to 150,000 clones, about four fifths of them found once; the top ten carry 4.5% to 5.5%. The source material was PBMCs or T cells enriched from blood (not recorded which). All receptors derive from a man in his forties or fifties with acute COVID-19.

This clone showed up just once. This chain connects TRBV11-3 to TRBJ2-7; D is perhaps TRBD1 (6 bases). V was clipped by 5 bases and J by 1 base, with 9 bases between them. Germline V gene lookup returns CDR1 SGHNT and CDR2 YENEEA. The CDR3 is made up of 13 amino acids. Here the CDR3 reads CASSRTASYEQYF. The CDR3, as DNA: TGTGCCAGCAGCCGGACAGCTTCCTACGAGCAGTACTTC. The complete variable domain, with remaining parts taken from reference TRBV11-3 and TRBJ2-7, reads EAGVVQSPRYKIIEKKQPVAFWCNPISGHNTLYWYLQNLGQGPELLIRYENEEAVDDSQLPKDRFSAERLKGVDSTLKIQPAELGDSAVYLCASSRTASYEQYFGPGTRLTVT.

The chain joins TRBV7-2 to TRBJ1-4; no definite D call. Looked up from germline, CDR1 is SGHTA and CDR2 is FQGNSA. Trimming removed 5 bases from V and 7 bases from J, with 14 bases in between. CDR3 length: 14 amino acids. The CDR3 DNA is TGTGCCAGCAGCCCTGCGTCCGAGAGTGAAAAACTGTTTTTT. It translates to CASSPASESEKLFF.

V is TRBV5-1 and J is TRBJ2-6; 10 bases line up with TRBD2. The CDR3 consists of 17 residues. V lost 3 bases to trimming and J lost 0 bases; unmatched junction nucleotides: 3. Germline CDR1 is SGHRS and CDR2 is YFSETQ. DNA of the CDR3: TGCGCCAGCAGCTCCCGGACTAGCGGCTCTGGGGCCAACGTCCTGACTTTC. It translates to CASSSRTSGSGANVLTF.

This chain uses TRBV5-4 with TRBJ2-1; D is uncertain. This CDR3 has 13 amino acids. The germline V and J ends were trimmed by 6 bases and 8 bases, with 15 bases remaining between them. Germline assignment: CDR1 SGHNT and CDR2 YYREEE (reference sequence). CDR3 amino acids: CASTLNSLDEQFF. CDR3 nucleotide sequence: TGTGCCAGCACCCTGAATAGTTTGGATGAGCAGTTCTTC.

V gene TRBV6-5 combines with J gene TRBJ1-2; D call uncertain. The CDR3 contains 14 residues. Germline-derived CDR1 and CDR2 are MNHEY and SVGAGI. V lost 6 bases and J lost 3, with 14 bases in between. The chain's CDR3 is CASRPSFEDYGYTF. In DNA form, the CDR3 reads TGTGCCAGCAGGCCGAGTTTTGAGGACTATGGCTACACCTTC.

V usage is TRBV7-2 and J usage is TRBJ2-1; 7 bases map to TRBD2. Germline CDR1 is SGHTA and CDR2 is FQGNSA. V trimming: 2 bases; J trimming: 3 bases; junction bases outside the gene matches: 13. The CDR3 contains 18 residues. The DNA for the CDR3 is TGTGCCAGCAGCTTAAGCGGGACGGGAAATTTCCTCTACAATGAGCAGTTCTTC. It codes for CASSLSGTGNFLYNEQFF.

The chain combines TRBV6-5 with TRBJ2-7; no clear D. The V gene's germline CDR1 is MNHEY and CDR2 SVGAGI. The CDR3 is 14 amino acids. The V gene lost 0 bases and the J gene lost 0 bases, with 6 bases spanning the gap. The DNA for the CDR3 is TGTGCCAGCAGTTACTCTTCAGACTCCTACGAGCAGTACTTC. Protein sequence: CASSYSSDSYEQYF.

J is TRBJ2-1 and V is TRBV28; weak D call: TRBD2 (5 bases). CDR1 is MDHEN, CDR2 SYDVKM, per germline. V was cut by 5 bases and J by 9 bases, with 17 bases left in between. The CDR3 totals 14 residues. DNA of the CDR3: TGTGCCAGCAGTCCCAGACTTAGCGTCGGTGAGCAGTTCTTC. Amino acid sequence: CASSPRLSVGEQFF.

This rearrangement joins TRBV7-9 to TRBJ1-1, with TRBD1 matching 8 bases. The CDR3 contains 15 residues. V lost 5 bases to trimming and J lost 1 base; unmatched junction nucleotides: 6. The germline V gene has CDR1 SEHNR and CDR2 FQNEAQ (reference sequence). In DNA form, the CDR3 reads TGTGCCAGCAGCCTAACGGGACAGGCGAACACTGAAGCTTTCTTT. Its translation: CASSLTGQANTEAFF.

V gene TRBV3-1 (or the pseudogene TRBV3-2) combines with J gene TRBJ1-2; D is ambiguous. V was shortened by 0 bases and J by 3 bases, with 8 bases between the two germline ends. CDR1 is LGHDT and CDR2 is YNNKEL in the germline V gene (reference sequence). CDR3 length: 14 amino acids. The CDR3 DNA is TGTGCCAGCAGCCAAGAACCCCGGTACTATGGCTACACCTTC. Its protein product is CASSQEPRYYGYTF.